This T cell receptor beta chain emerged from a study of blood T cells in healthy people across ages. A J-beta primer mix and a sample-barcoded 5' primer were used in a second PCR of roughly 6 to 11 cycles. Via MiXCR, TCRdb re-called the 5' RACE reads, giving one row per CDR3 protein. Of roughly 720,000 distinct CDR3 sequences in the sample, about 55% were seen once. Germline V gene lookup returns CDR1 LGHDT and CDR2 YNNKEL (reference sequence). Trimming removed 1 base from V and 7 bases from J, with 13 bases in between. This CDR3 comprises 14 residues. The TCR sequence derives from an elderly man in good health. Sequences were obtained from blood. This sequence joins TRBV3-1 and TRBJ1-2, with no clear D. The CDR3 region has the DNA TGTGCCAGCAGCCAAGGTCAGGAATTCGGTGGCTACACCTTC. This sequence encodes CASSQGQEFGGYTF. The whole variable domain, filled in from reference TRBV3-1 and TRBJ1-2, reads DTAVSQTPKYLVTQMGNDKSIKCEQNLGHDTMYWYKQDSKKFLKIMFSYNNKELIINETVPNRFSPKSPDKAHLNLHINSLELGDSAVYFCASSQGQEFGGYTFGSGTRLTVV.